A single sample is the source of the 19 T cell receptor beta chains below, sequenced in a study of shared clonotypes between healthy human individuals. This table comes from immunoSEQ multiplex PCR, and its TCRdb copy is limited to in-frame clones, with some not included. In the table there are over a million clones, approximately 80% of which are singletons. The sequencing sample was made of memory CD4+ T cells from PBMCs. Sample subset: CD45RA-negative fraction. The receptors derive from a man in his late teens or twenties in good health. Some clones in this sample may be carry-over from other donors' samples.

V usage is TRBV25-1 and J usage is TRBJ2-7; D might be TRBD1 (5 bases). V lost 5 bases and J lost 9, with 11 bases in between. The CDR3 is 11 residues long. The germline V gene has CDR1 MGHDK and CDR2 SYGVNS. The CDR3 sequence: CASSKGEGQYF. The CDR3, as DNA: TGTGCCAGCAGTAAAGGGGAAGGGCAGTACTTC.

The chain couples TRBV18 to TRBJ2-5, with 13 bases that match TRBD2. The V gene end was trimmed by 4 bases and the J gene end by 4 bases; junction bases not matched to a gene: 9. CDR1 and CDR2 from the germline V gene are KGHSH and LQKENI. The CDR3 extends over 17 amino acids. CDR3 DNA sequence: TGTGCCAGCTCACTCCGGACTAGCGGGAGTTCGGGAGAGACCCAGTACTTC. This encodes CASSLRTSGSSGETQYF.

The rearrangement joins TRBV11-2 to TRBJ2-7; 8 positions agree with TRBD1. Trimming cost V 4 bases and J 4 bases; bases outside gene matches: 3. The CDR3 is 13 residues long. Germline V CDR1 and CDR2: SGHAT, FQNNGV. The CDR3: CASSSDRVYEQYF. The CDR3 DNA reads TGTGCCAGCAGCTCGGACAGGGTTTACGAGCAGTACTTC.

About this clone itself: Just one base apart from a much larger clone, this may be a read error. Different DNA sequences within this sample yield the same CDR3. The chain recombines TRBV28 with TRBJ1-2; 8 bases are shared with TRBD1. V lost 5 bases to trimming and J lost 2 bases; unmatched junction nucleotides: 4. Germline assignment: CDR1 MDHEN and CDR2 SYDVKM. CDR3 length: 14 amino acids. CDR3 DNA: TGTGCCAGCAGTCCCAGGACAGGGAACTATGGCTACACCTTC. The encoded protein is CASSPRTGNYGYTF.

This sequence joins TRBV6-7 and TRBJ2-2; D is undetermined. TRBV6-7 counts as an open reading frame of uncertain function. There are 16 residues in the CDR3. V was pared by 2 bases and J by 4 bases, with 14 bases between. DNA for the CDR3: TGTGCCAGCAGTTACGGGCCGACTTATGGCACCGGGGAGCTGTTTTTT. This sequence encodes CASSYGPTYGTGELFF.

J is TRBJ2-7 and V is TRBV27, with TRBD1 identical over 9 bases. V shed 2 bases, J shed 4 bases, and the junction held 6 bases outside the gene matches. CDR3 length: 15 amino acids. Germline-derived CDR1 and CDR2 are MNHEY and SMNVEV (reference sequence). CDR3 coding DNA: TGTGCCAGCAGTTTAGTTCCGGGACAGGGTTACGAGCAGTACTTC. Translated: CASSLVPGQGYEQYF.

The CDR3 bases are TGTGCCAGCAGCGTAGCTCCAGACATTACAGATACGCAGTATTTT. Translated: CASSVAPDITDTQYF. The J gene is TRBJ2-3, the V gene TRBV9; D is unclear. V shed 0 bases and J shed 3 bases, with 11 bases lying between them. Germline CDR1 reads SGDLS; CDR2 reads YYNGEE. The CDR3 covers 15 residues.

The CDR3 DNA reads TGTGCCAGCAGTGAAGTATTTGGTAGACGGAACACCGGGGAGCTGTTTTTT. This encodes CASSEVFGRRNTGELFF. The chain is built from TRBV6-1 and TRBJ2-2; D is undetermined. V was trimmed by 1 base and J by 1 base, leaving 13 bases between them. Germline V gives CDR1 MNHNS, CDR2 SASEGT. CDR3 length: 17 residues.

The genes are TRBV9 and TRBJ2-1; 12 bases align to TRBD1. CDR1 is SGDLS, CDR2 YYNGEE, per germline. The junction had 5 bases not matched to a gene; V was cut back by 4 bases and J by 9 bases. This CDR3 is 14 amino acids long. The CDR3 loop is CASSPGQGAGEQFF. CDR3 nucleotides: TGTGCCAGCAGCCCGGGACAGGGGGCAGGTGAGCAGTTCTTC.

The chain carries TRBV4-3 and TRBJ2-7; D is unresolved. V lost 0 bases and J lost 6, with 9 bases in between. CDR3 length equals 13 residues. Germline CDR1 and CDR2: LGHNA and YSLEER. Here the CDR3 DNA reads TGCGCCAGCAGCCAAGATTACCTGGGCGAGCAGTACTTC. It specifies CASSQDYLGEQYF.

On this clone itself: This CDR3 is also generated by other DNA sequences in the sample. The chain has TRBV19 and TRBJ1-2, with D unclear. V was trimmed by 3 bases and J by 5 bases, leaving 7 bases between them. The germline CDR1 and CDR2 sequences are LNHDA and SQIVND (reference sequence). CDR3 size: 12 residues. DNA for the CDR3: TGTGCCAGTAGTATGGCCGAATATGGCTACACCTTC. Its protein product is CASSMAEYGYTF.

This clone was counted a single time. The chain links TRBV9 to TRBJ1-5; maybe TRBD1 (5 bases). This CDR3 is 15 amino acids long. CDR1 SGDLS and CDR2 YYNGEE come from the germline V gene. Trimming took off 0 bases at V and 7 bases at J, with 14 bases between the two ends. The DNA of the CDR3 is TGTGCCAGCAGCGTAGACCAGGGAATAGAGCAGCCCCAGCATTTT. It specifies CASSVDQGIEQPQHF.

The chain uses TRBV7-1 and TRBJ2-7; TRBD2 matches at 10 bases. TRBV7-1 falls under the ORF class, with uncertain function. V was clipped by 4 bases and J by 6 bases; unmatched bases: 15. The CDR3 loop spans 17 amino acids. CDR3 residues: CASSFLPSGSYGVEQYF. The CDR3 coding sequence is TGTGCCAGCAGCTTTCTCCCTAGCGGGAGCTACGGGGTCGAGCAGTACTTC.

The CDR3 loop is CASSSSGTSSYGYTF. The CDR3 DNA reads TGCGCCAGCAGCTCCAGCGGGACAAGTTCCTATGGCTACACCTTC. The chain recombines TRBV5-1 with TRBJ1-2; maybe TRBD1 (6 bases). Germline V CDR1 and CDR2: SGHRS, YFSETQ. V was cut by 3 bases and J by 4 bases, with 16 bases left in between. The CDR3 has 15 amino acids.

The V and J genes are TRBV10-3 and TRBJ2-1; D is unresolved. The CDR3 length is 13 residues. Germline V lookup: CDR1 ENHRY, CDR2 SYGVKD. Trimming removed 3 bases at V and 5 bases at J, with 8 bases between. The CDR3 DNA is TGTGCCATCAGTGATAAGCTCCACAATGAGCAGTTCTTC. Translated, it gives CAISDKLHNEQFF.

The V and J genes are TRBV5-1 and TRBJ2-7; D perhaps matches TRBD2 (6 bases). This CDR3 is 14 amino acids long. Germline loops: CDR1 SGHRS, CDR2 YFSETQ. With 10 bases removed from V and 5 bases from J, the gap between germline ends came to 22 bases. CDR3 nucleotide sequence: TGCGCCGGGGTCCGGGAGCTGGACTTCCACGAGCAGTACTTC. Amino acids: CAGVRELDFHEQYF.

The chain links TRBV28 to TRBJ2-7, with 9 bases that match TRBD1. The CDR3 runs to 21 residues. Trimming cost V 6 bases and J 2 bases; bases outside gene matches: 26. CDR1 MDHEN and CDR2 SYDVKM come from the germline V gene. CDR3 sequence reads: CASSYKWSEFLVGTGTYEQYF. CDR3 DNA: TGTGCCAGCAGCTATAAATGGAGTGAGTTTTTGGTTGGGACAGGGACCTACGAGCAGTACTTC.

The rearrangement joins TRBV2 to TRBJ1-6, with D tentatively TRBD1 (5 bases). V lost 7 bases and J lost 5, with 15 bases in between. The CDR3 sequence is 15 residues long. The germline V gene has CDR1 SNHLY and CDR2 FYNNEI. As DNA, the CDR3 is TGTGCCAGCAAGTCAAGGCAGGGAGATAATTCACCCCTCCACTTT. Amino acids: CASKSRQGDNSPLHF.

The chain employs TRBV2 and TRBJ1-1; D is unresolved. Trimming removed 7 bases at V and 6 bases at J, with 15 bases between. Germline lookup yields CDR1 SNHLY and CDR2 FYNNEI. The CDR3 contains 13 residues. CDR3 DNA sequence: TGTGCCAGCACTACGATCCGGGGAGCTGAAGCTTTCTTT. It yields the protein CASTTIRGAEAFF.